The next 25 T cell receptor beta chains were all read from a single sample in a study of OX40 agonist ivuxolimab in advanced cancers. TCRdb's copy holds only in-frame clones and misses some; the assay was immunoSEQ multiplex PCR. The table shows approximately 97,000 clones, with about 86% occurring only once. The material was CD4+ or CD8+ T cells sorted from blood, obtained in a trial of the OX40 agonist ivuxolimab. These receptors were taken from an adult with an advanced solid tumor such as melanoma, head and neck, liver or kidney cancer.

J is TRBJ2-1 and V is TRBV5-1, with D possibly matching TRBD1 (5 bases). This CDR3 contains 15 residues. From germline, CDR1 is SGHRS and CDR2 YFSETQ. V was clipped by 5 bases and J by 7 bases, with 19 bases between them. In DNA form, the CDR3 reads TGCGCCAGCAGTTTTCAGGGCTGGGGCTCAAATGAGCAGTTCTTC. It codes for CASSFQGWGSNEQFF.

The rearrangement uses TRBV5-4 and TRBJ2-3, with 7 bases aligning to TRBD1. The CDR3 has 15 residues. The germline CDR1 and CDR2 sequences are SGHNT and YYREEE (reference sequence). The V and J ends lost 1 base and 3 bases, in that order; junction bases with no gene match: 5. The CDR3 is CASSLRQGRTDTQYF. CDR3 DNA: TGTGCCAGCAGCTTGCGACAGGGTAGGACAGATACGCAGTATTTT.

The chain is built from TRBV6-1 and TRBJ2-1; either TRBD1 or TRBD2 may supply D (6 bases each). CDR1 and CDR2 from the germline V gene are MNHNS and SASEGT. The CDR3 sequence is 15 residues long. The germline V and J ends were trimmed by 2 bases and 7 bases, with 15 bases remaining between them. In DNA form, the CDR3 reads TGTGCCAGCAGTGAAAGGGGGGAGCTTTATAATGAGCAGTTCTTC. It translates to CASSERGELYNEQFF.

The chain has TRBV7-8 and TRBJ2-1; the D gene is possibly TRBD2 (6 bases). The V end lost 5 bases, the J end lost 3 bases, and 14 bases lay between the germline ends. From germline, CDR1 is SGHVS and CDR2 FQNEAQ. The CDR3 length is 15 residues. In DNA, the CDR3 is TGTGCCAGCAGCCCCAGTTCGGGACTCTACAATGAGCAGTTCTTC. This translates into CASSPSSGLYNEQFF.

This chain connects TRBV15 to TRBJ2-5; D not certain. The CDR3 length is 14 residues. The V gene lost 5 bases and the J gene lost 1 base, with 11 bases spanning the gap. Germline CDR1 and CDR2: LNHNV and YYDKDF (reference sequence). CDR3 coding DNA: TGTGCCACCAGCCCCCGACTCTTCCAAGAGACCCAGTACTTC. This gives the protein CATSPRLFQETQYF.

V is TRBV27 and J is TRBJ2-3; possibly TRBD2 for D (5 bases). Germline CDR1 MNHEY, CDR2 SMNVEV (reference sequence). The CDR3 runs 13 residues. Deletions cut 6 bases from V and 4 bases from J, with 11 bases between. The CDR3 loop is CASRDLEADTQYF. CDR3 nucleotide sequence: TGTGCCAGCAGGGACTTAGAGGCAGATACGCAGTATTTT.

The genes are TRBV2 and TRBJ1-5, with TRBD1 matching 11 bases. CDR1 and CDR2 from the germline V gene are SNHLY and FYNNEI. The CDR3 loop spans 18 amino acids. V was pared by 6 bases and J by 0 bases, with 10 bases of the junction left unmatched. This chain's CDR3 is CASSQGTGGYSSNQPQHF. CDR3 DNA: TGTGCCAGCAGCCAAGGGACAGGGGGTTATTCTAGCAATCAGCCCCAGCATTTT.

This chain links TRBV10-2 with TRBJ1-1; no definite D call. V gave up 3 bases and J gave up 0 bases, with 14 bases separating them. The length of the CDR3 is 16 residues. Germline CDR1 WSHSY, CDR2 SAAADI. CDR3 protein: CASSEPADNMNTEAFF. CDR3 in DNA: TGCGCCAGCAGTGAACCCGCCGACAACATGAACACTGAAGCTTTCTTT.

The rearrangement uses TRBV7-3 and TRBJ1-2, with D unclear. The V and J ends lost 5 bases and 8 bases respectively, with 15 bases between them. CDR3 length: 13 residues. Per germline, CDR1 SGHTA and CDR2 FQGTGA. Here the CDR3 DNA reads TGTGCCAGCAGCCCCGGGCCTTCGGGGGGCTACACCTTC. This encodes CASSPGPSGGYTF.

This clone was picked up a small number of times. V gene TRBV11-2 combines with J gene TRBJ1-6; TRBD1 might be the D (5 bases). The ends were cut back, 4 bases at V and 10 bases at J, with 20 bases in the middle. Germline V gives CDR1 SGHAT, CDR2 FQNNGV. The CDR3 sequence is 16 residues long. The DNA of the CDR3 is TGTGCCAGCAGCTCGCCGAGAGGGGATGTGCGATCACCCCTCCACTTT. It specifies CASSSPRGDVRSPLHF.

This rearrangement joins TRBV4-2 to TRBJ1-1; no firm D call. Trimming left V 1 base short and J 4 bases short, with 10 bases between. The length of the CDR3 is 14 residues. The germline CDR1 and CDR2 sequences are LGHNA and YNFKEQ. The DNA of the CDR3 is TGTGCCAGCAGCCAAGTGGGCCTTCGCACTGAAGCTTTCTTT. Translated: CASSQVGLRTEAFF.

Only one count was recorded for this clone. The gene calls are TRBV5-4 and TRBJ2-5, with 11 bases identical to TRBD2. Judging by the DNA end, TRBJ2-7 fits better; the J call may be wrong. Per germline, CDR1 SGHNT and CDR2 YYREEE (reference sequence). The CDR3 is made up of 16 amino acids. The CDR3 is CASSPTLLAGEYEQYF. DNA of the CDR3: TGTGCCAGCAGCCCCACTCTACTAGCGGGAGAATACGAGCAGTACTTC.

This clone was counted a single time. The rearrangement uses TRBV18 and TRBJ2-3; no clear D gene. The ends were cut back, 0 bases at V and 0 bases at J, with 13 bases in the middle. This CDR3 contains 17 residues. The V gene's germline CDR1 is KGHSH and CDR2 LQKENI. CDR3 sequence (DNA): TGTGCCAGCTCACCACCTGGAACAGTCACTAGCACAGATACGCAGTATTTT. Its translation is CASSPPGTVTSTDTQYF.

V and J are TRBV5-8 and TRBJ1-5; 9 bases are shared with TRBD1. This CDR3 contains 16 residues. Germline V gene sequence: CDR1 SGHTS, CDR2 YDEGEE. Trimming at V came to 3 bases and at J to 0 bases, leaving 4 bases not matched to a gene. The chain's CDR3 is CASSSGQGYSNQPQHF. As DNA, the CDR3 is TGTGCCAGCAGCTCCGGACAGGGGTATAGCAATCAGCCCCAGCATTTT.

This sequence joins TRBV6-1 and TRBJ2-5, with TRBD1 matching over 10 bases. This CDR3 has 15 residues. Germline trimming cut 3 bases from V and 4 bases from J; bases unmatched to any gene: 5. CDR1 and CDR2 (germline): MNHNS, SASEGT. The CDR3 DNA is TGTGCCAGCAGTGATGACAGGGGGCGAGGAGAGACCCAGTACTTC. This translates into CASSDDRGRGETQYF.

The rearrangement uses TRBV27 and TRBJ2-5; 12 bases map to TRBD2. The V gene's germline CDR1 is MNHEY and CDR2 SMNVEV (reference sequence). There are 17 residues in the CDR3. The V segment lost 0 bases and the J segment 5 bases; nucleotides outside the gene matches: 7. CDR3 region: CASSLSMTSGSWETQYF. The CDR3 DNA reads as TGTGCCAGCAGTTTATCGATGACTAGCGGGAGTTGGGAGACCCAGTACTTC.

The chain links TRBV19 to TRBJ1-3, with 7 bases fitting TRBD1. The CDR3 spans 12 residues. With V trimmed by 11 bases and J by 5 bases, 6 bases remained unmatched. CDR1 and CDR2 from the germline V gene are LNHDA and SQIVND (reference sequence). CDR3 in amino acids: CASSGGRNTIYF. CDR3 DNA: TGTGCCTCATCAGGGGGGCGAAACACCATATATTTT.

This chain uses TRBV7-2 with TRBJ2-7, with 7 bases identical to TRBD1. From germline, CDR1 is SGHTA and CDR2 FQGNSA. CDR3 length: 16 amino acids. The J segment lost 0 bases and the V segment lost 4 bases, leaving 9 bases of the junction unmatched. The CDR3 sequence: CASSSLPTGSSYEQYF. For the CDR3, the DNA is TGTGCCAGCAGCTCCTTACCGACAGGGTCCTCCTACGAGCAGTACTTC. Combining the CDR3 with reference TRBV7-2 and TRBJ2-7 gives the whole variable domain GAGVSQSPSNKVTEKGKDVELRCDPISGHTALYWYRQSLGQGLEFLIYFQGNSAPDKSGLPSDRFSAERTGGSVSTLTIQRTQQEDSAVYLCASSSLPTGSSYEQYFGPGTRLTVT.

The rearrangement joins TRBV11-2 to TRBJ1-3, with TRBD1 identical over 7 bases. The germline V gene encodes CDR1 SGHAT and CDR2 FQNNGV. The CDR3 loop spans 15 amino acids. Trimming took 4 bases from V and 4 from J; bases not matched to a gene: 7. The CDR3 protein is CASSSGTDFGNTIYF. In DNA form, the CDR3 reads TGTGCCAGCAGCTCCGGGACAGACTTCGGAAACACCATATATTTT.

The J gene is TRBJ2-5, the V gene TRBV7-2; maybe TRBD1 (5 bases). The CDR3 loop spans 15 amino acids. V gave up 5 bases and J gave up 0 bases, with 13 bases separating them. Germline CDR1 is SGHTA and CDR2 is FQGNSA. Here the CDR3 reads CASSPRQLYQETQYF. In DNA, the CDR3 is TGTGCCAGCAGCCCGCGACAGTTGTACCAAGAGACCCAGTACTTC.

The chain recombines TRBV5-6 with TRBJ2-1; D not certain. The CDR3 has 12 amino acids. Germline-derived CDR1 and CDR2 are SGHDT and YYEEEE. V shed 5 bases and J shed 7 bases, with 10 bases lying between them. This chain's CDR3 is CASRLSHNEQFF. The DNA for the CDR3 is TGTGCCAGCAGATTATCGCATAATGAGCAGTTCTTC.

The rearrangement joins TRBV28 to TRBJ2-7; no clear D gene. With 6 bases removed from V and 0 bases from J, the gap between germline ends came to 15 bases. Per germline, CDR1 MDHEN and CDR2 SYDVKM. CDR3 size: 15 residues. This CDR3 reads CASSRFGRFSYEQYF. The DNA for the CDR3 is TGTGCCAGCAGCCGCTTTGGTAGGTTCTCCTACGAGCAGTACTTC.

The chain combines TRBV10-2 with TRBJ2-5; TRBD2 matches 7 bases. V dropped 3 bases and J dropped 5; count of bases not matched to a gene: 12. The germline CDR1 and CDR2 sequences are WSHSY and SAAADI. CDR3 length: 16 amino acids. The CDR3 bases are TGCGCCAGCAGTGAAAAAGCGGGGACTCTTCTGGAGACCCAGTACTTC. Translating it yields CASSEKAGTLLETQYF.

This chain joins TRBV19 and TRBJ1-2; no definite D call. V was pared by 5 bases and J by 8 bases, with 15 bases between. Germline loops: CDR1 LNHDA, CDR2 SQIVND (reference sequence). This CDR3 is 13 amino acids long. CDR3 in amino acids: CASSGGVLGGYTF. The CDR3 bases are TGTGCCAGTAGTGGTGGGGTTCTTGGGGGCTACACCTTC.

This chain joins TRBV2 and TRBJ2-7; D unclear. V lost 1 base and J lost 7, with 8 bases in between. The CDR3 length is 12 residues. CDR1 and CDR2 (germline): SNHLY, FYNNEI. Here the CDR3 DNA reads TGTGCCAGCAGTGAAGAATGGCTGGAGCAGTACTTC. Protein product: CASSEEWLEQYF.